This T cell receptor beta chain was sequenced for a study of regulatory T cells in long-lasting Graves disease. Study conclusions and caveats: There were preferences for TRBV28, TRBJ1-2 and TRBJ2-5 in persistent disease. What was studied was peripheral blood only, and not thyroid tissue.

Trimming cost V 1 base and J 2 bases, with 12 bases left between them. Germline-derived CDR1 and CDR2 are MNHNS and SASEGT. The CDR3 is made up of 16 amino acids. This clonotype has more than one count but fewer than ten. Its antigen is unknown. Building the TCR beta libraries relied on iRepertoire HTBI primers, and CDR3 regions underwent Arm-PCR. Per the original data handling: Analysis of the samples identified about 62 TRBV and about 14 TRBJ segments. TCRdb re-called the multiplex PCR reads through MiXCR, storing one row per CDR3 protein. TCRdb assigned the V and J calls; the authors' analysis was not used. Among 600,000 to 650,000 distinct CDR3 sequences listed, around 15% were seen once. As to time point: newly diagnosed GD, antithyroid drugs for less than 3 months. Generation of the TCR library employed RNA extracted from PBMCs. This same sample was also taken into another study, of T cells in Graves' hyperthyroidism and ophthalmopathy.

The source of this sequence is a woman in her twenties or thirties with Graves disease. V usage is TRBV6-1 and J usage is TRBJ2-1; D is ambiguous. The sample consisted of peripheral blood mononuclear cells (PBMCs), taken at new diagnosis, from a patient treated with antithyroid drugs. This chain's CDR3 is CASSEVGDYTYNEQFF. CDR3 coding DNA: TGTGCCAGCAGTGAAGTAGGTGATTATACCTACAATGAGCAGTTCTTC.